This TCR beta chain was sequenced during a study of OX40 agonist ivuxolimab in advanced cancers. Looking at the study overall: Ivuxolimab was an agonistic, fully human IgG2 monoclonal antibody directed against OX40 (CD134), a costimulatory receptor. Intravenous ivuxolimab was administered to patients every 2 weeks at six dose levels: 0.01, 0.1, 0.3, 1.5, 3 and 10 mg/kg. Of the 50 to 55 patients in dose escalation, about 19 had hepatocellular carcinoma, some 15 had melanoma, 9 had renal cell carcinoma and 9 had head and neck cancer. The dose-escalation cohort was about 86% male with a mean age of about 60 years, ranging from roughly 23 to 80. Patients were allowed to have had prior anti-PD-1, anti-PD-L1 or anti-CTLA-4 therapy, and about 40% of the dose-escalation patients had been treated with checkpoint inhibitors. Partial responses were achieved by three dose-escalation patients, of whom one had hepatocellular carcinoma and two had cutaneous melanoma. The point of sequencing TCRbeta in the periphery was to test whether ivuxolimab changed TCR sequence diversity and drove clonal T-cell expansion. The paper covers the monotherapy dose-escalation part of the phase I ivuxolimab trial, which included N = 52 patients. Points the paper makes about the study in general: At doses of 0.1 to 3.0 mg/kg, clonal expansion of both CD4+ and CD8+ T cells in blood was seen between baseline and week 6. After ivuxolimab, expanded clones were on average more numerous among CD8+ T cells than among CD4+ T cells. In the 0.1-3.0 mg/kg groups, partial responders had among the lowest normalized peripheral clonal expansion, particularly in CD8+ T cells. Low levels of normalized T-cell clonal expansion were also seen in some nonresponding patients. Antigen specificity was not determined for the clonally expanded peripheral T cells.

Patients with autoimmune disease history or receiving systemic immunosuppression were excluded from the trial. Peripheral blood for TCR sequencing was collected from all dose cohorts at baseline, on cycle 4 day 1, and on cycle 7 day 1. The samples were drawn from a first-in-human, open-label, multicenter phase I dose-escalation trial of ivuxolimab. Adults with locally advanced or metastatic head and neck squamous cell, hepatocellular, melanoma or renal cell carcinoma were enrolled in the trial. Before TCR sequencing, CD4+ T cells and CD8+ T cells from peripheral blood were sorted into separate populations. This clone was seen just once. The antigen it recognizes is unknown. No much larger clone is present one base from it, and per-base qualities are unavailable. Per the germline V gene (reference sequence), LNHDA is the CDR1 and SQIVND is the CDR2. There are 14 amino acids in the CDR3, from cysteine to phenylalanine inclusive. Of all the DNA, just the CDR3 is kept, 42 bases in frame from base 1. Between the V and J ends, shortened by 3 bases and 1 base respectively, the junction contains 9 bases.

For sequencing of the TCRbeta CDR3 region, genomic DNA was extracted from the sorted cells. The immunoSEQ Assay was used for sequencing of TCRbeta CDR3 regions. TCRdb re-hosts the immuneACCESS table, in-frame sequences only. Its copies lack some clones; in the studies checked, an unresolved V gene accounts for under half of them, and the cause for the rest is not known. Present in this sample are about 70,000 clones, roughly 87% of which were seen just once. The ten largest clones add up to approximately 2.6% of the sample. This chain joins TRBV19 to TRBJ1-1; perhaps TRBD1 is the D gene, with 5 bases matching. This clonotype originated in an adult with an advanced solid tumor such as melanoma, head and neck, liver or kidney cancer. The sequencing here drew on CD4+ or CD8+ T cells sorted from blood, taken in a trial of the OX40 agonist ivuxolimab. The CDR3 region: CASSMGQGNTEAFF. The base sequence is TGTGCCAGTAGTATGGGGCAGGGGAACACTGAAGCTTTCTTT.